A few counts support the clone carrying this T cell receptor (beta chain). Its cognate antigen is unknown. This sample stems from a study of CD8+CD57+ T cells in acquired aplastic anemia. About the research overall: When averaged, DNA from sorted CD4+ and CD8+ cells came to approximately 3.2 ug.

Findings of the study overall: Some 28 CD8+ CDR3 sequences occurred in both the patients and the controls.

The sequenced patients had an expansion of CD8+CD57+ cells seen by flow cytometry. TCR beta VDJ and CDR3 were profiled, and genomic DNA was the template. TCRdb re-derived calls from the reads in MiXCR, one entry per CDR3 protein. The table records fewer than 250,000 distinct CDR3 sequences, around half of them present only once. The germline gives CDR1 SGDLS, CDR2 YYNGEE. With V trimmed by 3 bases and J by 7 bases, 6 bases remained unmatched. The length of the CDR3 is 15 residues. This sequence originates from a human donor with aplastic anemia. Sequenced: sorted CD4+, CD8+, or CD8+CD57+ T cells (not recorded which) from PBMCs. The chain is built from TRBV9 and TRBJ1-6, with 8 bases aligning to TRBD1. DNA of the CDR3: TGTGCCAGCAGCGAGGCCGGGACAGGCAATTCACCCCTCCACTTT. Amino acids: CASSEAGTGNSPLHF.